This TCR beta chain was identified during a study of blood T cell repertoires in COVID-19. Background on the study: The United States, Italy and Spain provided the acute and convalescent COVID-19 samples. In each case, the material was cDNA or gDNA derived from T cells, B-cell-depleted T cells, or PBMCs.

Original analysis: Estimated nucleated cell counts came from reference gene primer amplification. Produced via immunoSEQ multiplex PCR; TCRdb's table is partial and in-frame only. That table gives V, J and clone size, and the DNA gave D and trimming. Of about 490,000 clones listed, roughly 85% were seen once; the top ten hold about 3.2%. The material sequenced was peripheral blood. The receptor comes from a human donor in a cohort sampled during active COVID-19.

The CDR3 here is CASITLAPPDRNPINTEAFF. CDR3 nucleotide sequence: TGTGCCAGTATCACTTTAGCCCCGCCGGACAGGAATCCAATTAACACTGAAGCTTTCTTT. The chain employs TRBV19 and TRBJ1-1; TRBD1 aligns across 7 bases. The V gene's germline CDR1 is LNHDA and CDR2 SQIVND (reference sequence). With 7 bases clipped from V and 2 bases from J, the junction kept 25 bases outside the gene matches. The CDR3 sequence is 20 residues long. The variable domain in full, completed from reference TRBV19 and TRBJ1-1, reads DGGITQSPKYLFRKEGQNVTLSCEQNLNHDAMYWYRQDPGQGLRLIYYSQIVNDFQKGDIAEGYSVSREKKESFPLTVTSAQKNPTAFYLCASITLAPPDRNPINTEAFFGQGTRLTVV.